These 17 T cell receptor beta chains were all obtained from the same sample, sequenced in a study of shared clonotypes between healthy human individuals. It was CD45RO-negative cells, positively selected for CCR7, that made up naive CD8 cells, with terminally differentiated effector memory CD45RA+ cells excluded. The assay was immunoSEQ multiplex PCR, and TCRdb's table has in-frame clones only and misses some. The data contain 1.5 million to 2.5 million clones, roughly 95% of them singletons. The specimen was naive CD8+ T cells sorted from blood. These receptors were taken from a man younger than 35 in good health.

This clone showed up just once. The V call is TRBV6-1, the J call TRBJ2-4, with 7 bases that match TRBD2. Germline values: CDR1 MNHNS, CDR2 SASEGT. The CDR3 totals 15 residues. Unmatched junction bases numbered 9, after V lost 4 bases and J lost 6 bases. The CDR3 DNA is TGTGCCAGCAGTGTACGGCTAGCGGAACTAAACATTCAGTACTTC. Translated, it gives CASSVRLAELNIQYF.

The gene calls are TRBV4-2 and TRBJ2-7; D perhaps matches TRBD1 (5 bases). The length of the CDR3 is 16 residues. V dropped 0 bases and J dropped 7 bases, with 19 bases sitting between them. Germline V gene sequence: CDR1 LGHNA, CDR2 YNFKEQ. CDR3 residues: CASSQEQAAVGMEQYF. In DNA form, the CDR3 reads TGTGCCAGCAGCCAAGAACAGGCCGCCGTAGGCATGGAGCAGTACTTC.

V gene TRBV27 combines with J gene TRBJ2-4, with 7 bases aligning to TRBD1. With 2 bases clipped from V and 3 bases from J, the junction kept 4 bases outside the gene matches. This CDR3 comprises 15 residues. The germline V gene encodes CDR1 MNHEY and CDR2 SMNVEV (reference sequence). Written as DNA, the CDR3 is TGTGCCAGCAGTTTAAACAGGGGAAACAAAAACATTCAGTACTTC. Translated: CASSLNRGNKNIQYF.

The chain carries TRBV4-3 and TRBJ2-2; D may be TRBD1 (6 bases). Trimming took 2 bases from V and 3 from J, leaving 16 bases between them. Germline CDR1 and CDR2: LGHNA and YSLEER. The CDR3 is made up of 17 amino acids. The CDR3 coding sequence is TGCGCCAGCAGCCAATCCCCACACAGGGTGGACACCGGGGAGCTGTTTTTT. As protein: CASSQSPHRVDTGELFF.

The J gene is TRBJ1-2, the V gene TRBV7-9; D not resolved. The germline V and J ends were trimmed by 0 bases and 4 bases, with 15 bases remaining between them. The CDR3 totals 16 residues. The V gene's germline CDR1 is SEHNR and CDR2 FQNEAQ (reference sequence). The CDR3 nucleotides read TGTGCCAGCAGCTTAGCGCTCTTGCAGCTTAGCTATGGCTACACCTTC. Its protein is CASSLALLQLSYGYTF.

The genes are TRBV9 and TRBJ2-2; D remains ambiguous. The CDR3 consists of 13 residues. Germline CDR1 and CDR2: SGDLS and YYNGEE. Trimming took off 5 bases at V and 8 bases at J, with 13 bases between the two ends. The CDR3 sequence is CASRDMSAGELFF. CDR3 nucleotides: TGTGCCAGCAGAGACATGAGCGCGGGGGAGCTGTTTTTT.

The chain combines TRBV10-3 with TRBJ1-1, with D tentatively TRBD1 (6 bases). The CDR3 is 13 amino acids. CDR1 and CDR2 from the germline V gene are ENHRY and SYGVKD. With 7 bases removed from V and 3 bases from J, the gap between germline ends came to 12 bases. The CDR3 region has the DNA TGTGCCATCACGGGGGGCGCGGACACTGAAGCTTTCTTT. The encoded protein is CAITGGADTEAFF.

J is TRBJ2-7 and V is TRBV6-4; perhaps TRBD2 as D (6 bases). CDR3 length: 11 residues. Germline loops: CDR1 MRHNA, CDR2 SNTAGT. The ends were cut back, 0 bases at V and 12 bases at J, with 9 bases in the middle. CDR3 region: CASSDSSGMYF. Here the CDR3 DNA reads TGTGCCAGCAGTGACTCTAGCGGAATGTACTTC.

The gene calls are TRBV29-1 and TRBJ2-7; D remains ambiguous. This CDR3 has 11 amino acids. Germline V gene sequence: CDR1 SQVTM, CDR2 ANQGSEA. With 0 bases removed from V and 4 bases from J, the gap between germline ends came to 4 bases. CDR3 bases: TGCAGCGTTGAAGATGCTTACGAGCAGTACTTC. Encoded protein: CSVEDAYEQYF.

The chain employs TRBV6-5 and TRBJ1-1; the D is unclear. V was pared by 2 bases and J by 5 bases, with 18 bases between. Per germline, CDR1 MNHEY and CDR2 SVGAGI. CDR3 size: 16 residues. The CDR3, as DNA: TGTGCCAGCAGTTACGAGGAGGAGGCGCTTCTGACTGAAGCTTTCTTT. Amino acids: CASSYEEEALLTEAFF.

The V and J genes are TRBV5-6 and TRBJ2-7; D possibly corresponds to TRBD1 (6 bases). V lost 4 bases to trimming and J lost 3 bases, with 17 bases between them. This CDR3 has 15 amino acids. Germline V gene sequence: CDR1 SGHDT, CDR2 YYEEEE. The CDR3 loop reads CASSGQGWGFYEQYF. CDR3 nucleotides: TGTGCCAGCAGCGGCCAGGGGTGGGGATTCTACGAGCAGTACTTC.

The CDR3 spells CASSPEGARLSTYEQYF. As DNA, the CDR3 is TGTGCCAGCAGCCCCGAAGGGGCTAGACTCTCCACCTACGAGCAGTACTTC. The chain links TRBV5-5 to TRBJ2-7; D perhaps matches TRBD1 (5 bases). Germline V CDR1 and CDR2: SGHKS, YYEKEE (reference sequence). The ends were cut back, 4 bases at V and 2 bases at J, with 22 bases in the middle. CDR3 length: 17 amino acids.

This clone was picked up one time. This chain connects TRBV18 to TRBJ2-7, with 8 bases aligning to TRBD1. The CDR3 is made up of 15 amino acids. Germline-derived CDR1 and CDR2 are KGHSH and LQKENI. Trimming took 0 bases from V and 2 from J; bases not matched to a gene: 3. The CDR3 sequence is CASSPPAGGAYEQYF. The CDR3 DNA sequence: TGTGCCAGCTCACCACCGGCAGGGGGCGCCTACGAGCAGTACTTC.

V is TRBV10-2 and J is TRBJ2-7; 9 nucleotides agree with TRBD2. The trim removed 8 bases at V and 6 bases at J, leaving 5 bases unmatched. Germline assignment: CDR1 WSHSY and CDR2 SAAADI. The CDR3 runs 12 residues. The CDR3 DNA follows: TGCGCCAGCGGGACTAGCTTCCCCGAGCAGTACTTC. This gives the protein CASGTSFPEQYF.

The genes are TRBV6-5 and TRBJ2-1; 11 bases are a match to TRBD2. Germline CDR1 MNHEY, CDR2 SVGAGI. The length of the CDR3 is 15 residues. V gave up 7 bases and J gave up 4 bases; unmatched junction bases: 6. CDR3 amino acids: CASTSSGRLYNEQFF. The CDR3 DNA reads TGTGCCAGCACCTCTAGCGGGAGGTTATACAATGAGCAGTTCTTC.

J is TRBJ2-5 and V is TRBV5-8; no firm D call. V was pared by 7 bases and J by 3 bases, with 4 bases between. Germline V gene data show CDR1 as SGHTS and CDR2 as YDEGEE. This CDR3 has 10 residues. The CDR3 DNA reads TGTGCCAGCGAGGAAGAGACCCAGTACTTC. Its translation is CASEEETQYF.

This chain connects TRBV5-1 to TRBJ2-7, with D perhaps given as TRBD1 or TRBD2 (5 bases each). Deletions cut 0 bases from V and 3 bases from J, with 13 bases between. The V gene's germline CDR1 is SGHRS and CDR2 YFSETQ. This CDR3 has 15 amino acids. This CDR3 is CASSLGWDGRYEQYF. The CDR3 DNA reads TGCGCCAGCAGCTTGGGGTGGGACGGACGCTACGAGCAGTACTTC.